This TCR beta chain was sequenced during a study of T cell responses to AZD1222 COVID-19 vaccine. Whole-study results and caveats: Repertoires in all cases were sampled only once the peak T cell response had passed. Elevations in Spike-specific TCR breadth and depth followed administration of two AZD1222 doses.

Sequencing was performed with immunoSEQ multiplex PCR; in TCRdb, only in-frame clones are kept and a portion is missing. The sample has about 150,000 clones, just over 90% seen once. For this clone: Its antigen is not known.

This CDR3 spans 15 amino acids. The germline gives CDR1 SGHRS, CDR2 YFSETQ. Deletions cut 0 bases from V and 1 base from J, with 9 bases between. This specimen consisted of peripheral blood, obtained 28 days after the second AZD1222 dose. The sequence was obtained from an adult who received the AZD1222 COVID-19 vaccine. The genes are TRBV5-1 and TRBJ2-3; D is tentatively TRBD1 or TRBD2 (5 bases each). The CDR3 DNA reads as TGCGCCAGCAGCTTGGGGAGAGGGGGCACAGATACGCAGTATTTT. This encodes CASSLGRGGTDTQYF.